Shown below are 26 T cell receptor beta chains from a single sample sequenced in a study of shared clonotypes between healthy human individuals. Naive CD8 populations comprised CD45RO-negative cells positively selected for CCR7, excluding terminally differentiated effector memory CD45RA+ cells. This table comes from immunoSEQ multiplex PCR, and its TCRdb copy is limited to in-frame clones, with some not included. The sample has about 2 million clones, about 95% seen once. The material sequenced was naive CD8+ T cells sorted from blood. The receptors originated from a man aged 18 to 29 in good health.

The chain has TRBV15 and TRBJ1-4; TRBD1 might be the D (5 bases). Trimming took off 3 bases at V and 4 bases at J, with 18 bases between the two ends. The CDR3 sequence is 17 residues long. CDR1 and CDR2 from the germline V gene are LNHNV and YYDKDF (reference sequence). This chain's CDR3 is CATSREGTDGYNEKLFF. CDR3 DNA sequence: TGTGCCACCAGCAGGGAGGGGACCGACGGTTATAATGAAAAACTGTTTTTT.

CDR3 amino acids: CASSEAPYSGGIDEQFF. The CDR3 DNA reads TGTGCCAGCAGTGAAGCACCCTACAGCGGGGGGATCGATGAGCAGTTCTTC. V gene TRBV6-1 combines with J gene TRBJ2-1, with TRBD2 matching over 9 bases. Germline V gene data show CDR1 as MNHNS and CDR2 as SASEGT. V dropped 0 bases and J dropped 8; count of bases not matched to a gene: 11. This CDR3 contains 17 residues.

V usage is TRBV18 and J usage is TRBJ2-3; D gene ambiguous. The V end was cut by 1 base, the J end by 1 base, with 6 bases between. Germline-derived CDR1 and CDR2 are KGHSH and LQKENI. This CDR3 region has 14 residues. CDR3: CASSPLERTDTQYF. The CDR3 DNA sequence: TGTGCCAGCTCACCACTCGAGCGCACAGATACGCAGTATTTT.

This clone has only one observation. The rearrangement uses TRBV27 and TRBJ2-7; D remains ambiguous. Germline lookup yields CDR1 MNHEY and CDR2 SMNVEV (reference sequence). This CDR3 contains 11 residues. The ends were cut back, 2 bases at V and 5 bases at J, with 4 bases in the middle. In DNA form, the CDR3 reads TGTGCCAGCAGTTTAATGGACGAGCAGTACTTC. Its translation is CASSLMDEQYF.

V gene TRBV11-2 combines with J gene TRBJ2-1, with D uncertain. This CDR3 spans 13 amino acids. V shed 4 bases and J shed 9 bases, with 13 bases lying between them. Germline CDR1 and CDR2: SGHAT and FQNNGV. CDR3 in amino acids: CASSSGWGPEQFF. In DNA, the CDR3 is TGTGCCAGCAGCTCTGGTTGGGGTCCTGAGCAGTTCTTC.

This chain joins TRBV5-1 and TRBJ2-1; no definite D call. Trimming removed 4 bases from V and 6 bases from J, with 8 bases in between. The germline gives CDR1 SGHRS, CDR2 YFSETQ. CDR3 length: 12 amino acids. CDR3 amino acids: CASSQVGNEQFF. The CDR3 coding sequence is TGCGCCAGCAGCCAAGTAGGCAATGAGCAGTTCTTC.

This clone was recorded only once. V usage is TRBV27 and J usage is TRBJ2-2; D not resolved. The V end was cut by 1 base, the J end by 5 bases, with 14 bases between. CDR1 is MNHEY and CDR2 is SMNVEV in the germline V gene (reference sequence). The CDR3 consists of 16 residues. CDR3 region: CASSLFSESRTGELFF. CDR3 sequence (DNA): TGTGCCAGCAGTTTATTCTCGGAGTCCAGGACCGGGGAGCTGTTTTTT.

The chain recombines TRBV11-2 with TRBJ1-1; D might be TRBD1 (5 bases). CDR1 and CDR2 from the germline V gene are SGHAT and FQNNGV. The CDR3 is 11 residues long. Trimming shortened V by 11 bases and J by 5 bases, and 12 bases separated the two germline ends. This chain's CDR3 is CASQGVTEAFF. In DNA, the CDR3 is TGTGCCTCCCAGGGAGTAACTGAAGCTTTCTTT. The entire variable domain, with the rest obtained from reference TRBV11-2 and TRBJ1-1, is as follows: EAGVAQSPRYKIIEKRQSVAFWCNPISGHATLYWYQQILGQGPKLLIQFQNNGVVDDSQLPKDRFSAERLKGVDSTLKIQPAKLEDSAVYLCASQGVTEAFFGQGTRLTVV.

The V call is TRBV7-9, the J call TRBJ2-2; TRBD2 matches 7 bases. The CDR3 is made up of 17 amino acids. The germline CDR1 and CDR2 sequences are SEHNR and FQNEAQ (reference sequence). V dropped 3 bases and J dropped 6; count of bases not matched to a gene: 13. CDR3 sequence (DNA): TGTGCCAGCAGCTTGTTGGGACGCGGGAGCCCCCCCGGGGAGCTGTTTTTT. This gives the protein CASSLLGRGSPPGELFF.

In DNA, the CDR3 is TGTGCCAGCAGCGTCCCTAGCGGGGGGGCCGAAGATACGCAGTATTTT. This translates into CASSVPSGGAEDTQYF. The rearrangement uses TRBV7-9 and TRBJ2-3; 12 bases fit TRBD2. This CDR3 has 16 residues. Germline loops: CDR1 SEHNR, CDR2 FQNEAQ (reference sequence). The V segment lost 5 bases and the J segment 5 bases; nucleotides outside the gene matches: 8.

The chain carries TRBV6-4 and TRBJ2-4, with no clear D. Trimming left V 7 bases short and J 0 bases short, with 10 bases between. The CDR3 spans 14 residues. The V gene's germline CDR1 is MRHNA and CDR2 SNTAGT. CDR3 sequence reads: CASTVPLAKNIQYF. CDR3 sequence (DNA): TGTGCCAGCACAGTTCCTCTAGCCAAAAACATTCAGTACTTC.

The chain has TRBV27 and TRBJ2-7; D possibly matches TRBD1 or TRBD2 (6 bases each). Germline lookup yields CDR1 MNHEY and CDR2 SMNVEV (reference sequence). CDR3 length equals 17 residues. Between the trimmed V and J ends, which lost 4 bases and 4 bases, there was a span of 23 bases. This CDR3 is CASSSYLGRGSGYEQYF. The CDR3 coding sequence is TGTGCCAGCAGTTCGTATCTTGGAAGGGGGAGCGGGTACGAGCAGTACTTC.

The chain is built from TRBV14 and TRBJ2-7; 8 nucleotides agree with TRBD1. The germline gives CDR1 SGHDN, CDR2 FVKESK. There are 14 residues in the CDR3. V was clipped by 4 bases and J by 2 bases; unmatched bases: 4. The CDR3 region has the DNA TGTGCCAGCAGCCCGAGACAGGGGACCTACGAGCAGTACTTC. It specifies CASSPRQGTYEQYF.

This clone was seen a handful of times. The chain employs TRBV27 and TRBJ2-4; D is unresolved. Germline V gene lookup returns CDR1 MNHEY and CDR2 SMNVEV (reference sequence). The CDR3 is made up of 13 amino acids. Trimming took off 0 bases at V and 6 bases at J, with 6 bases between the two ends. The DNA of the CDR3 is TGTGCCAGCAGTTTATCCGGCAGAAACATTCAGTACTTC. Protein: CASSLSGRNIQYF.

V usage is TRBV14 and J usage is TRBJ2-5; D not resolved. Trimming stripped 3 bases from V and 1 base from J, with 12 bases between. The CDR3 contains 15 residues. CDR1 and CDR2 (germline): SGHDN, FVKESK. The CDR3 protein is CASSQSSGRQETQYF. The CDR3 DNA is TGTGCCAGCAGCCAGAGCTCTGGGCGCCAAGAGACCCAGTACTTC.

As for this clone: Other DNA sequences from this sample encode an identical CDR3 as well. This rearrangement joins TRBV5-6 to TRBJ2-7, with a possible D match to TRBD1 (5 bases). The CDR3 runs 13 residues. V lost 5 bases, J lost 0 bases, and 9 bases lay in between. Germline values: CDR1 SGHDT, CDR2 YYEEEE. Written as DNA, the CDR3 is TGTGCCAGCAGTTCGGACATCTCCTACGAGCAGTACTTC. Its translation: CASSSDISYEQYF.

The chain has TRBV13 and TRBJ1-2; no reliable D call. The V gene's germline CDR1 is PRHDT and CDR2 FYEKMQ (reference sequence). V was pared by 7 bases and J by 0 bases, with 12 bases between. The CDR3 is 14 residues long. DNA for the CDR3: TGTGCCAGCAAGGAGGAATCGGCTAACTATGGCTACACCTTC. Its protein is CASKEESANYGYTF.

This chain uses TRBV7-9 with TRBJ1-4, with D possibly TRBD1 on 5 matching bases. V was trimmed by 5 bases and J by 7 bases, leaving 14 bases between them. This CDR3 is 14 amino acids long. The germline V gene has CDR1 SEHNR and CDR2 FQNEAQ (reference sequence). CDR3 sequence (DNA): TGTGCCAGCAGCCCCGAAGGGGTCGGTGAAAAACTGTTTTTT. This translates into CASSPEGVGEKLFF.

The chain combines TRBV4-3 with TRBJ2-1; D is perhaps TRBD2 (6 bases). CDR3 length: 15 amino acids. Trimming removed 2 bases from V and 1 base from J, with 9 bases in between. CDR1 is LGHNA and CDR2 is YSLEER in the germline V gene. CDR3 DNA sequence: TGCGCCAGCAGCCAACTGGGAGGATCCTACAATGAGCAGTTCTTC. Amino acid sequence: CASSQLGGSYNEQFF.

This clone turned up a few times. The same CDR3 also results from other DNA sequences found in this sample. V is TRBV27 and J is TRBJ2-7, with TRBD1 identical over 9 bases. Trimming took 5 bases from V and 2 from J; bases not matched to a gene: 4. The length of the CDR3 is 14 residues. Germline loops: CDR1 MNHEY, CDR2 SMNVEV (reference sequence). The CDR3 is CASSPGTGPYEQYF. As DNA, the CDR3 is TGTGCCAGCAGTCCCGGGACAGGGCCCTACGAGCAGTACTTC.

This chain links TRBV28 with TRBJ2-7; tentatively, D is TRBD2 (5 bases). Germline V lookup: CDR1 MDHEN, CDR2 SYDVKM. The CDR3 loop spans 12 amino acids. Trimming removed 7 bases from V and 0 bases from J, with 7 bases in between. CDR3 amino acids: CASIGDSYEQYF. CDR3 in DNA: TGTGCCAGCATCGGGGACTCCTACGAGCAGTACTTC.

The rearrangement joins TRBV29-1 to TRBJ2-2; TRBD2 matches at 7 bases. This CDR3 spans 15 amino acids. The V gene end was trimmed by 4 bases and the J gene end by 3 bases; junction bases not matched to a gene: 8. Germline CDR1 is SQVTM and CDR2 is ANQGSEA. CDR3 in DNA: TGCAGCGTTGTCGAGCGGGGATCGCACACCGGGGAGCTGTTTTTT. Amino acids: CSVVERGSHTGELFF.

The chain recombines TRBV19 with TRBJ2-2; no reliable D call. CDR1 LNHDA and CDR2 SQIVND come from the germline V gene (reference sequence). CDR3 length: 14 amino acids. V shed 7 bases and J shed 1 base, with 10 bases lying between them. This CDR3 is CASNPSGNTGELFF. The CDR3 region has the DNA TGTGCCAGTAATCCATCTGGGAACACCGGGGAGCTGTTTTTT.

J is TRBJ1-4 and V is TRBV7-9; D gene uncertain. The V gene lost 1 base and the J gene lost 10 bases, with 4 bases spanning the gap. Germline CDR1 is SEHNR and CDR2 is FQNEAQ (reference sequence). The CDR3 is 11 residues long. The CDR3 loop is CASSLDLKLFF. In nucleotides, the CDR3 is TGTGCCAGCAGCTTAGACCTAAAACTGTTTTTT.

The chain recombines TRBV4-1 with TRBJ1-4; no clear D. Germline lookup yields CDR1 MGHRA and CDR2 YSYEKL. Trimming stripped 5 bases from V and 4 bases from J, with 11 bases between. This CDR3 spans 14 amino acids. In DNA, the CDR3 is TGCGCCAGCAGCAGCTCAGCTCTTAATGAAAAACTGTTTTTT. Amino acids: CASSSSALNEKLFF.

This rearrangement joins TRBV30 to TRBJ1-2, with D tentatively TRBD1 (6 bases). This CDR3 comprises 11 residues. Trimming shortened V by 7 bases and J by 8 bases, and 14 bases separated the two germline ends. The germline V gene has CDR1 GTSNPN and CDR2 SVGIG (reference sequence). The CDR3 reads CAFEVGAGYTF. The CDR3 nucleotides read TGTGCCTTCGAAGTGGGGGCAGGCTACACCTTC.